This T cell receptor beta chain was recovered during a study of cytomegalovirus exposure and HLA in healthy donors. The donors were members of the validation cohort, which comprised about 130 subjects and was separate from the first cohort of fewer than 700 subjects. Using immunoSEQ multiplex PCR, the repertoire was profiled, and TCRdb retains in-frame clones only, with some absent. The sample has around 60,000 clones; more than 80% are singletons. The CDR3 has 14 amino acids. Germline V gives CDR1 SGHDT, CDR2 YYEEEE. Germline trimming cut 3 bases from V and 5 bases from J; bases unmatched to any gene: 5. This clone came up once.

The rearrangement links TRBV5-6 to TRBJ1-2; 9 nucleotides agree with TRBD1. The sequencing input was PBMCs. The TCR was taken from a young man in good health and CMV-seronegative. The CDR3 region has the DNA TGTGCCAGCAGCTCCCACAGGGGGCGGTATGGCTACACCTTC. It translates to CASSSHRGRYGYTF.